There are a few counts of the clone carrying this T cell receptor (beta chain). As yet, its antigen is unknown. A quantitative 5'-RACE method, one with molecular barcodes, was used to make TCR beta libraries. TCRdb itself ran the 5' RACE reads through MiXCR, one entry per CDR3 protein. The table records hundreds of thousands of distinct CDR3 sequences, approximately 22% of them present only once. The data are from a study of CD8 T cells in ankylosing spondylitis. The V gene's germline CDR1 is MDHEN and CDR2 SYDVKM. V trimming: 5 bases; J trimming: 5 bases; junction bases outside the gene matches: 6. There are 15 residues in the CDR3. Study observations and caveats: Blood of patients with ankylosing spondylitis appeared to be characterized by a TCR beta motif of about 8 highly homologous variants.

The specimen was blood, either unsorted or a sorted T cell fraction (not recorded which). This TCR came from a male donor with ankylosing spondylitis or in good health (not recorded which). This chain connects TRBV28 to TRBJ2-5; 12 nucleotides line up with TRBD2. As DNA, the CDR3 is TGTGCCAGCAGTCTCGGACTAGCGGGGTTTGAGACCCAGTACTTC. Encoded protein: CASSLGLAGFETQYF.